The 27 T cell receptor beta chains listed next were all sequenced from one sample in a study of siplizumab effects on memory and regulatory T cells. TCRdb's copy holds only in-frame clones and misses some; the assay was immunoSEQ multiplex PCR. This table has 90,000 to 120,000 clones, approximately 91% appearing once. The sample taken for sequencing was CD4+ T cells sorted from blood. The receptors shown here come from a human donor in good health. Some clones in this sample may be carry-over from other donors' samples.

The chain employs TRBV5-4 and TRBJ1-5; D uncertain. The germline V and J ends were trimmed by 4 bases and 0 bases, with 11 bases remaining between them. The CDR3 runs to 15 residues. Looked up from germline, CDR1 is SGHNT and CDR2 is YYREEE (reference sequence). CDR3 coding DNA: TGTGCCAGCAGCACCGACCCCTATAGCAATCAGCCCCAGCATTTT. Protein product: CASSTDPYSNQPQHF.

CDR3 amino acids: CASSNGTMSYNEQFF. The CDR3 nucleotides read TGTGCCAGCAGCAACGGGACTATGTCCTACAATGAGCAGTTCTTC. V usage is TRBV9 and J usage is TRBJ2-1; 7 nucleotides agree with TRBD2. Trimming took 4 bases from V and 1 from J; bases not matched to a gene: 5. Germline lookup yields CDR1 SGDLS and CDR2 YYNGEE. The CDR3 totals 15 residues.

This clone was found a few times. The chain combines TRBV6-6 with TRBJ1-4; D ambiguous. This CDR3 is built from 15 residues. With 6 bases removed from V and 6 bases from J, the gap between germline ends came to 17 bases. Looked up from germline, CDR1 is MNHNY and CDR2 is SVGAGI (reference sequence). The CDR3 here is CASRFGVGRDEKLFF. The DNA for the CDR3 is TGTGCCAGCAGGTTCGGGGTAGGAAGGGATGAAAAACTGTTTTTT.

The chain combines TRBV28 with TRBJ2-7, with TRBD1 identical over 9 bases. V trimming: 6 bases; J trimming: 6 bases; junction bases outside the gene matches: 12. CDR3 length equals 15 residues. Germline CDR1 reads MDHEN; CDR2 reads SYDVKM. CDR3 residues: CASRPFRDRDREQYF. In DNA, the CDR3 is TGTGCCAGCAGGCCGTTCCGGGACAGGGATCGCGAGCAGTACTTC.

This chain links TRBV5-1 with TRBJ2-1, with D perhaps TRBD1 (6 bases). The V and J ends lost 3 bases and 8 bases respectively, with 9 bases between them. The CDR3 is 12 residues long. The germline V gene encodes CDR1 SGHRS and CDR2 YFSETQ. The CDR3 loop is CASSSYRDEQFF. The CDR3, as DNA: TGCGCCAGCAGCTCCTACAGGGATGAGCAGTTCTTC.

The V call is TRBV5-1, the J call TRBJ1-1; 9 nucleotides match TRBD1. The CDR3 has 15 amino acids. V dropped 1 base and J dropped 6; count of bases not matched to a gene: 7. Germline CDR1 SGHRS, CDR2 YFSETQ. The CDR3 DNA sequence: TGCGCCAGCAGCTTGCCTCCGGGACAGGGTTCTGAAGCTTTCTTT. Translated: CASSLPPGQGSEAFF.

V is TRBV4-2 and J is TRBJ2-7; D unclear. Trimming stripped 0 bases from V and 0 bases from J, with 9 bases between. This CDR3 has 15 amino acids. Per germline, CDR1 LGHNA and CDR2 YNFKEQ. DNA for the CDR3: TGTGCCAGCAGCCAAGAATTACTTAACTCCTACGAGCAGTACTTC. Protein: CASSQELLNSYEQYF.

This sequence joins TRBV5-4 and TRBJ2-2; 8 bases are shared with TRBD2. J was trimmed by 3 bases and V by 0 bases; bases with no gene match: 4. This CDR3 spans 16 amino acids. Per the germline V gene, CDR1 is SGHNT and CDR2 is YYREEE (reference sequence). CDR3 in amino acids: CASSLGGTRHTGELFF. For the CDR3, the DNA is TGTGCCAGCAGCTTGGGGGGGACTAGACACACCGGGGAGCTGTTTTTT.

With regard to this clone: Other DNA sequences within the sample encode an identical CDR3. The rearrangement joins TRBV5-1 to TRBJ1-1, with D maybe TRBD1 (5 bases). V lost 0 bases and J 1 base, leaving 7 bases between the germline ends. Germline lookup yields CDR1 SGHRS and CDR2 YFSETQ. The CDR3 covers 14 residues. The CDR3 DNA reads as TGCGCCAGCAGCTTGGCAGGACAGAACACTGAAGCTTTCTTT. Amino acids: CASSLAGQNTEAFF.

The chain carries TRBV29-1 and TRBJ2-5, with TRBD2 matching over 7 bases. V was clipped by 3 bases and J by 0 bases; unmatched bases: 16. Germline-derived CDR1 and CDR2 are SQVTM and ANQGSEA. The CDR3 runs to 18 residues. CDR3 sequence: CSVDGRGYSLTYQETQYF. CDR3 sequence (DNA): TGCAGCGTTGATGGGAGGGGTTATTCACTTACGTACCAAGAGACCCAGTACTTC.

The rearrangement links TRBV19 to TRBJ2-5; 7 bases match TRBD2. The germline V gene has CDR1 LNHDA and CDR2 SQIVND (reference sequence). This CDR3 has 13 amino acids. The trim removed 5 bases at V and 5 bases at J, leaving 5 bases unmatched. This CDR3 reads CASSVLGGETQYF. CDR3 bases: TGTGCCAGTAGTGTTTTGGGGGGGGAGACCCAGTACTTC.

The chain is built from TRBV10-3 and TRBJ2-7; D is unclear. Germline loops: CDR1 ENHRY, CDR2 SYGVKD. Trimming shortened V by 2 bases and J by 0 bases, and 5 bases separated the two germline ends. This CDR3 has 13 residues. The chain's CDR3 is CAISEVVSYEQYF. The CDR3 coding sequence is TGTGCCATCAGTGAGGTTGTCTCCTACGAGCAGTACTTC.

The chain is built from TRBV30 and TRBJ1-1; D might be TRBD1 (6 bases). CDR3 size: 13 residues. Germline assignment: CDR1 GTSNPN and CDR2 SVGIG (reference sequence). V dropped 6 bases and J dropped 1 base, with 12 bases sitting between them. This CDR3 reads CACFRGANTEAFF. The CDR3 bases are TGTGCCTGCTTTCGGGGGGCGAACACTGAAGCTTTCTTT. Looking up the rest from reference TRBV30 and TRBJ1-1 gives the full variable domain: SQTIHQWPATLVQPVGSPLSLECTVEGTSNPNLYWYRQAAGRGLQLLFYSVGIGQISSEVPQNLSASRPQDRQFILSSKKLLLSDSGFYLCACFRGANTEAFFGQGTRLTVV.

This sequence joins TRBV6-1 and TRBJ1-2, with D unresolved. The CDR3 consists of 13 residues. Trimming took 2 bases from V and 2 from J, leaving 6 bases between them. Germline CDR1 is MNHNS and CDR2 is SASEGT. CDR3: CASSERHNYGYTF. CDR3 DNA sequence: TGTGCCAGCAGTGAACGTCACAACTATGGCTACACCTTC.

This rearrangement joins TRBV5-1 to TRBJ1-3; a weak D match, TRBD1 (6 bases). Germline CDR1 is SGHRS and CDR2 is YFSETQ. The germline V and J ends were trimmed by 4 bases and 0 bases, with 11 bases remaining between them. This CDR3 has 15 amino acids. The CDR3 protein is CASSRDTISGNTIYF. DNA of the CDR3: TGCGCCAGCAGCAGGGACACCATCTCTGGAAACACCATATATTTT.

The rearrangement uses TRBV9 and TRBJ2-6; tentative D call: TRBD1 (6 bases). The CDR3 contains 15 residues. V was trimmed by 2 bases and J by 2 bases, leaving 8 bases between them. Germline V gene data show CDR1 as SGDLS and CDR2 as YYNGEE. CDR3 amino acids: CASSVPGAGANVLTF. The DNA of the CDR3 is TGTGCCAGCAGCGTTCCAGGGGCTGGGGCCAACGTCCTGACTTTC.

The rearrangement joins TRBV4-1 to TRBJ1-5; 7 bases are a match to TRBD1. This CDR3 is built from 17 residues. Looked up from germline, CDR1 is MGHRA and CDR2 is YSYEKL. Trimming at V came to 4 bases and at J to 4 bases, leaving 13 bases not matched to a gene. CDR3 sequence: CASSRRGGRSGNQPQHF. The DNA of the CDR3 is TGCGCCAGCAGCCGCCGAGGGGGCAGGTCTGGGAATCAGCCCCAGCATTTT.

The CDR3 loop reads CATNNGQGTDTQYF. In nucleotides, the CDR3 is TGTGCCACCAACAACGGACAGGGCACAGATACGCAGTATTTT. The V call is TRBV19, the J call TRBJ2-3; the match to TRBD1 covers 7 bases. The CDR3 consists of 14 residues. V was pared by 10 bases and J by 1 base, with 8 bases of the junction left unmatched. The V gene's germline CDR1 is LNHDA and CDR2 SQIVND (reference sequence).

This rearrangement joins TRBV27 to TRBJ1-5, with D unclear. Germline CDR1 and CDR2: MNHEY and SMNVEV (reference sequence). CDR3 length equals 16 residues. V dropped 5 bases and J dropped 7 bases, with 21 bases sitting between them. For the CDR3, the DNA is TGTGCCAGCAGTGGACTCACCGGGCCCCGCGGGCAGCCCCAGCATTTT. It specifies CASSGLTGPRGQPQHF.

This clone was counted only a few times. The V and J genes are TRBV4-1 and TRBJ1-1; D is possibly TRBD1 (5 bases). CDR1 MGHRA and CDR2 YSYEKL come from the germline V gene. The CDR3 has 13 amino acids. Trimming removed 6 bases from V and 2 bases from J, with 10 bases in between. Here the CDR3 reads CASRRDYNTEAFF. The CDR3 region has the DNA TGCGCCAGCAGGCGGGACTACAACACTGAAGCTTTCTTT.

This clone was observed a single time. The chain combines TRBV7-6 with TRBJ2-1; D is unclear. In germline, CDR1 is SGHVS, CDR2 FNYEAQ. Trimming left V 6 bases short and J 2 bases short, with 17 bases between. The CDR3 has 16 amino acids. The CDR3 loop is CASRRLPTTTYNEQFF. DNA for the CDR3: TGTGCCAGCAGACGTCTACCAACCACTACCTACAATGAGCAGTTCTTC.

This chain links TRBV15 with TRBJ2-5; weak D call: TRBD1 (5 bases). Germline V gene data show CDR1 as LNHNV and CDR2 as YYDKDF (reference sequence). The CDR3 loop spans 16 amino acids. Trimming stripped 0 bases from V and 4 bases from J, with 15 bases between. The CDR3 bases are TGTGCCACCAGCAGAGATCACCCAGGGCAACGAGAGACCCAGTACTTC. Translation: CATSRDHPGQRETQYF.

The V call is TRBV18, the J call TRBJ2-1, with TRBD1 matching 7 bases. CDR3 size: 13 residues. Germline CDR1 reads KGHSH; CDR2 reads LQKENI. The ends lost 7 bases at V and 5 bases at J; junction bases unmatched: 5. This chain's CDR3 is CASLLTGNNEQFF. The CDR3 DNA is TGTGCCAGCTTGTTGACAGGGAACAATGAGCAGTTCTTC.

The chain is built from TRBV5-8 and TRBJ1-1; D call uncertain. Germline CDR1 is SGHTS and CDR2 is YDEGEE. The V and J ends lost 3 bases and 0 bases respectively, with 9 bases between them. The CDR3 has 14 residues. CDR3 nucleotides: TGTGCCAGCAGCTCAGAACTTTTGAACACTGAAGCTTTCTTT. This gives the protein CASSSELLNTEAFF.

V gene TRBV18 combines with J gene TRBJ1-1; 7 bases are a match to TRBD1. The V gene's germline CDR1 is KGHSH and CDR2 LQKENI. The CDR3 is made up of 13 amino acids. V trimming: 3 bases; J trimming: 3 bases; junction bases outside the gene matches: 1. As DNA, the CDR3 is TGTGCCAGCTCACCCACAGGGGACACTGAAGCTTTCTTT. It specifies CASSPTGDTEAFF.

The V and J genes are TRBV5-4 and TRBJ2-7; tentative D call: TRBD2 (5 bases). The V gene's germline CDR1 is SGHNT and CDR2 YYREEE (reference sequence). V lost 3 bases and J lost 1, with 14 bases in between. The CDR3 length is 15 residues. As DNA, the CDR3 is TGTGCCAGCAGCTCGAGCGGTACGGTGTCCTACGAGCAGTACTTC. Translating it yields CASSSSGTVSYEQYF.

V usage is TRBV29-1 and J usage is TRBJ2-5; D is unresolved. Per the germline V gene, CDR1 is SQVTM and CDR2 is ANQGSEA. The CDR3 loop spans 10 amino acids. Trimming stripped 2 bases from V and 7 bases from J, with 5 bases between. The CDR3 DNA sequence: TGCAGCGTTGAACCTGGGACCCAGTACTTC. It yields the protein CSVEPGTQYF.